Reported below is one TCR beta chain. The antigen is undetermined. Assay used: immunoSEQ multiplex PCR; TCRdb lists only in-frame clones, some missing. The sample consists of over 95,000 clones, 90% to 95% of them appearing once. Trimming took 2 bases from V and 0 from J, leaving 10 bases between them. CDR3 size: 15 residues. The germline CDR1 and CDR2 sequences are SGHAT and FQNNGV. These data originate in a study of OX40 agonist ivuxolimab in advanced cancers. Study results and limitations: Specificity for antigen went undetermined in the expanded peripheral T cells.

The specimen comprised CD4+ or CD8+ T cells sorted from blood, sampled in a trial of the OX40 agonist ivuxolimab. The chain recombines TRBV11-2 with TRBJ2-5; D gene uncertain. The sequence was obtained from an adult with an advanced solid tumor such as melanoma, head and neck, liver or kidney cancer. In DNA, the CDR3 is TGTGCCAGCAGCTTAAACGGACGGTACCAAGAGACCCAGTACTTC. It encodes CASSLNGRYQETQYF.